One T cell receptor beta chain is described in this entry. The antigen it recognizes is unknown. No clone much larger than this one lies a single base away; base qualities are absent. The data originate from a study of blood T cell repertoires in COVID-19 (dated by TCRdb to 2019 to 2021). About the study as a whole: Samples from collaborators originated in the United States, Italy and Spain and spanned both the acute and convalescent phases of COVID-19. Samples were obtained from the ongoing ImmuneRACE study (first 160 participants) and from about 1,300 subjects provided by 6 global collaborators. Deeply sampled blood TCRbeta repertoires from subjects exposed to, actively infected with, or recovered from COVID-19 were included in the dataset. Where available, HLA class I and class II types were obtained from metadata supplied by the sample provider rather than from assay-based typing. The repertoires were released in a freely available public database intended as a resource for research on the immune response to SARS-CoV-2. Sample metadata almost always included a de-identified subject ID, COVID-19 status, age in years and sex. The prospective study material was composed of cDNA or gDNA derived from T cells, B-cell-depleted T cells, or PBMCs.

Paper-wide results and their limitations: Clinical and demographic metadata were provided uncurated, with the amount varying by source and participant.

Participants in the prospective study were enrolled through a virtual design, were aged roughly 18 to 95 years, and lived in 20 to 30 United States geographic areas. Cohort assignment in the prospective study relied on participant-reported clinical history from a screening survey and a study questionnaire. Recovered participants in ImmuneRACE Cohort 3 were defined as having two consecutive negative NP/OP PCR tests, clearance from a healthcare professional, or resolution of symptoms. Each participant in the prospective study had whole blood, serum and a nasopharyngeal or oropharyngeal swab collected by mobile phlebotomists. Additional blood draws and questionnaires over an approximately two-month period could optionally be provided by prospective study participants. Before DNA extraction, blood samples from the prospective study were shipped at room temperature or frozen. TCRbeta CDR3 regions were amplified from genomic DNA by means of the immunoSEQ Assay, a bias-controlled multiplex PCR. The original pipeline was this. The number of nucleated cells in each sample was estimated from the amplification of reference gene primers within the assay. To quantify the absolute abundance of each unique TCRbeta CDR3 rearrangement, sequence reads were collapsed and filtered. Productive Simpson clonality was computed per sample as the square root of Simpson's diversity index over productive rearrangements. Not all clones reach the TCRdb copy of this immuneACCESS table, which keeps in-frame sequences only. Checked studies attribute under half of the gap to unresolved V genes and leave the rest unexplained. V and J calls and clone size come straight from that table; D and trimming were deduced from the DNA. A total of fewer than 350,000 clones appear in this sample, around 90% of them only once. The ten largest account for 0.75% to 1% of the sample.

Its CDR3 holds 12 amino acids, cysteine through phenylalanine. The read is trimmed to its CDR3 DNA, 36 bases read in frame from base 1. V sheds 8 bases and J sheds 9 bases, leaving 14 bases between their ends. CDR1 and CDR2 were assigned from the germline V gene as MDHEN and SYDVKM. The sequencing sample was made of PBMCs or T cells enriched from blood (not recorded which). This receptor was identified in a woman in her thirties who had recovered from COVID-19. This receptor chain uses TRBV28 and TRBJ1-5; matching of 5 bases hints at TRBD1 as the D gene. The CDR3 is CASRRGVGPQHF. The DNA sequence is given as TGTGCCAGCCGAAGGGGCGTGGGGCCCCAGCATTTT.